This T cell receptor (beta chain) came from a study of blood T cell repertoires in COVID-19. Across the whole study: Acute-phase and convalescent COVID-19 samples originated in the United States, Italy and Spain. Sources were T cells, B-cell-depleted T cells, or PBMCs; the material itself was cDNA or gDNA.

Assay: immunoSEQ multiplex PCR; the TCRdb copy retains only in-frame clones and omits some. The table lists around 35,000 clones, roughly 89% of them singletons. From germline, CDR1 is SGHDT and CDR2 YYEEEE. CDR3 length: 15 residues. The V end was cut by 1 base, the J end by 0 bases, with 5 bases between. The genes are TRBV5-6 and TRBJ1-6; no firm D call. Sequencing was performed on peripheral blood. The receptor comes from a human donor in a cohort sampled during active COVID-19. The DNA for the CDR3 is TGTGCCAGCAGCTTGCGGTTCTCCTATAATTCACCCCTCCACTTT. It translates to CASSLRFSYNSPLHF.